The next 25 T cell receptor beta chains were all read from a single sample in a study of blood T cell repertoires in COVID-19 (dated by TCRdb to the early 2020s). Receptors were amplified or captured by the immunoSEQ multiplex PCR assay. TCRdb stores this immuneACCESS table with in-frame sequences only. Part of the clones is absent; in the studies checked, under half of the shortfall reflects unresolved V genes, and no reason is known for the rest. The sample data list about 190,000 clones, and 70% to 85% of these were observed just once. Jointly, the top ten make up roughly 13% of the sample. The source material was peripheral blood. These receptors all come from a man aged 45 to 65 who had recovered from COVID-19.

The chain carries TRBV29-1 and TRBJ1-1; D possibly corresponds to TRBD1 (5 bases). Deletions cut 7 bases from V and 1 base from J, with 16 bases between. The CDR3 consists of 14 residues. The germline V gene has CDR1 SQVTM and CDR2 ANQGSEA. The CDR3 is CSARRGQGNTEAFF. The CDR3 DNA sequence: TGCAGCGCCCGGCGAGGTCAGGGGAACACTGAAGCTTTCTTT.

The chain couples TRBV9 to TRBJ2-1; 9 bases match TRBD2. The ends lost 0 bases at V and 3 bases at J; junction bases unmatched: 4. Germline CDR1 SGDLS, CDR2 YYNGEE. The CDR3 consists of 16 residues. The CDR3 protein is CASSVAGLALYNEQFF. CDR3 nucleotide sequence: TGTGCCAGCAGCGTAGCGGGACTAGCCCTCTACAATGAGCAGTTCTTC.

This chain links TRBV6-6 with TRBJ2-3; D possibly uses TRBD1 or TRBD2 (6 bases each). The germline V gene encodes CDR1 MNHNY and CDR2 SVGAGI (reference sequence). The CDR3 extends over 16 amino acids. The CDR3 sequence is CESRGSGEPSTDTQYF. The CDR3 DNA reads TGTGAAAGCAGGGGTAGCGGAGAGCCTAGCACAGATACGCAGTATTTT.

The V call is TRBV15, the J call TRBJ2-1; TRBD2 might be the D (5 bases). Between the trimmed V and J ends, which lost 1 base and 9 bases, there was a span of 16 bases. Germline-derived CDR1 and CDR2 are LNHNV and YYDKDF (reference sequence). CDR3 length equals 15 residues. CDR3 DNA: TGTGCCACCAGCAGAGTCCGTGAGACTACAATTGAGCAGTTCTTC. As protein: CATSRVRETTIEQFF.

The rearrangement uses TRBV29-1 and TRBJ1-1, with D tentatively TRBD1 (6 bases). The V gene lost 3 bases and the J gene lost 0 bases, with 8 bases spanning the gap. The CDR3 is made up of 13 amino acids. Germline V gene lookup returns CDR1 SQVTM and CDR2 ANQGSEA. In DNA form, the CDR3 reads TGCAGCGTTGAGGACAGATTGAACACTGAAGCTTTCTTT. Translating it yields CSVEDRLNTEAFF.

The J gene is TRBJ2-5, the V gene TRBV24-1, with D possibly being TRBD1 (6 bases). The CDR3 spans 15 residues. V lost 3 bases to trimming and J lost 3 bases, with 13 bases between them. Germline CDR1 reads KGHDR; CDR2 reads SFDVKD. The chain's CDR3 is CATSDPRTAKETQYF. DNA of the CDR3: TGTGCCACCAGTGATCCCCGGACAGCTAAAGAGACCCAGTACTTC.

The chain is built from TRBV18 and TRBJ1-4; 11 bases map to TRBD1. The V segment lost 1 base and the J segment 3 bases; nucleotides outside the gene matches: 4. The CDR3 runs to 17 residues. The germline V gene has CDR1 KGHSH and CDR2 LQKENI. The CDR3 loop reads CASSPRTGGASNEKLFF. CDR3 DNA sequence: TGTGCCAGCTCACCACGGACAGGGGGCGCTTCTAATGAAAAACTGTTTTTT.

This clone was counted between two and nine times. This sequence joins TRBV12-3 or TRBV12-4 and TRBJ1-5; 7 bases are shared with TRBD1. The J segment lost 6 bases and the V segment lost 7 bases, leaving 6 bases of the junction unmatched. The CDR3 runs 13 residues. The CDR3 DNA reads as TGTGCCAGCATGAGGGGGCGAAGTCAGCCCCAGCATTTT. The encoded protein is CASMRGRSQPQHF.

The chain carries TRBV4-1 and TRBJ2-7, with 8 positions matching TRBD2. Germline V gene lookup returns CDR1 MGHRA and CDR2 YSYEKL. Germline trimming cut 3 bases from V and 3 bases from J; bases unmatched to any gene: 10. This CDR3 comprises 16 residues. The CDR3 protein is CASSQGVLRGDYEQYF. The CDR3 coding sequence is TGCGCCAGCAGCCAGGGCGTGCTGCGGGGGGACTACGAGCAGTACTTC.

This clone was counted a few times. This sequence joins TRBV29-1 and TRBJ2-5, with 7 positions matching TRBD1. Germline V CDR1 and CDR2: SQVTM, ANQGSEA. This CDR3 comprises 12 residues. J was trimmed by 7 bases and V by 7 bases; bases with no gene match: 9. In DNA form, the CDR3 reads TGCAGCGGCAGAACAGGGGACCCGACCCAGTACTTC. Its translation is CSGRTGDPTQYF. Using reference TRBV29-1 and TRBJ2-5 for the parts outside the CDR3, the full variable domain is SAVISQKPSRDICQRGTSLTIQCQVDSQVTMMFWYRQQPGQSLTLIATANQGSEATYESGFVIDKFPISRPNLTFSTLTVSNMSPEDSSIYLCSGRTGDPTQYFGPGTRLLVL.

This clone was found a few times. J is TRBJ1-6 and V is TRBV7-3; possibly TRBD1 for D (6 bases). V was shortened by 2 bases and J by 11 bases, with 22 bases between the two germline ends. Looked up from germline, CDR1 is SGHTA and CDR2 is FQGTGA. The CDR3 loop spans 17 amino acids. The CDR3 spells CASSLQFERVKGAPLHF. In nucleotides, the CDR3 is TGTGCCAGCAGCTTACAATTCGAAAGGGTTAAGGGGGCACCCCTCCACTTT.

The V and J genes are TRBV10-3 and TRBJ1-1; 7 bases are a match to TRBD1. V was clipped by 8 bases and J by 5 bases; unmatched bases: 8. This CDR3 contains 13 residues. From germline, CDR1 is ENHRY and CDR2 SYGVKD. CDR3 nucleotides: TGTGCCATCGCGCAGGGGGATCGGACTGAAGCTTTCTTT. Protein product: CAIAQGDRTEAFF.

The gene calls are TRBV30 and TRBJ1-6, with TRBD1 as a possible D gene (6 bases). CDR1 is GTSNPN, CDR2 SVGIG, per germline (reference sequence). The V and J ends lost 2 bases and 8 bases respectively, with 13 bases between them. CDR3 length: 14 amino acids. CDR3 amino acids: CAWSRGGSDSPLHF. In DNA form, the CDR3 reads TGTGCCTGGAGTCGGGGGGGCTCTGATTCACCCCTCCACTTT.

V gene TRBV27 combines with J gene TRBJ2-7; perhaps TRBD1 as D (6 bases). Deletions cut 6 bases from V and 0 bases from J, with 27 bases between. The CDR3 runs to 19 residues. The germline CDR1 and CDR2 sequences are MNHEY and SMNVEV (reference sequence). The CDR3 DNA sequence: TGTGCCAGCAGCCAATACAAGGACAGCTCACGCCTTAGCTCCTACGAGCAGTACTTC. Translation: CASSQYKDSSRLSSYEQYF.

The table lists this clone with a count of one. This chain uses TRBV9 with TRBJ1-5; no definite D call. CDR1 is SGDLS and CDR2 is YYNGEE in the germline V gene. Trimming took 2 bases from V and 0 from J, leaving 9 bases between them. The CDR3 extends over 15 amino acids. The CDR3 loop is CASSVGAYSNQPQHF. DNA for the CDR3: TGTGCCAGCAGCGTCGGAGCATATAGCAATCAGCCCCAGCATTTT.

The chain employs TRBV2 and TRBJ1-1; 11 bases map to TRBD1. The CDR3 consists of 13 residues. Germline CDR1 SNHLY, CDR2 FYNNEI. V lost 6 bases and J lost 3; bases outside the gene matches: 0. The CDR3 spells CASRGQGDTEAFF. The CDR3 nucleotides read TGTGCCAGCAGGGGACAGGGGGACACTGAAGCTTTCTTT.

V usage is TRBV3-1 (or the pseudogene TRBV3-2) and J usage is TRBJ2-7; the match to TRBD1 covers 7 bases. This CDR3 has 14 residues. With 4 bases clipped from V and 3 bases from J, the junction kept 6 bases outside the gene matches. Germline CDR1 LGHDT, CDR2 YNNKEL (reference sequence). CDR3 sequence (DNA): TGTGCCAGCAGCCCCGGGACAGATCACTACGAGCAGTACTTC. Its translation: CASSPGTDHYEQYF.

The chain links TRBV18 to TRBJ1-5; no reliable D call. CDR3 length equals 13 residues. In germline, CDR1 is KGHSH, CDR2 LQKENI. Trimming pared 3 bases from V and 4 bases from J, leaving 7 bases between. The CDR3 coding sequence is TGTGCCAGCTCACCGGACTTAAATCAGCCCCAGCATTTT. As protein: CASSPDLNQPQHF.

This rearrangement joins TRBV24-1 to TRBJ2-5; no definite D call. Germline loops: CDR1 KGHDR, CDR2 SFDVKD. The V gene lost 3 bases and the J gene lost 5 bases, with 6 bases spanning the gap. The CDR3 contains 12 residues. The CDR3 nucleotides are TGTGCCACCAGTGATGAGATGGAGACCCAGTACTTC. Amino acids: CATSDEMETQYF.

This clone was seen repeatedly, ten times or more. The rearrangement joins TRBV5-6 to TRBJ2-1; 10 bases agree with TRBD2. Unmatched junction bases numbered 7, after V lost 0 bases and J lost 7 bases. There are 16 residues in the CDR3. The germline CDR1 and CDR2 sequences are SGHDT and YYEEEE. CDR3 bases: TGTGCCAGCAGCTTGGGGGCGGCTAGCGGGAGTAATGAGCAGTTCTTC. Translating gives CASSLGAASGSNEQFF.

The V call is TRBV5-6, the J call TRBJ2-3; 7 bases match TRBD2. This CDR3 spans 15 amino acids. Germline V gives CDR1 SGHDT, CDR2 YYEEEE. Trimming took 0 bases from V and 2 from J; bases not matched to a gene: 3. CDR3 sequence reads: CASSLGLADTDTQYF. The CDR3 nucleotides read TGTGCCAGCAGCTTGGGGCTAGCGGACACAGATACGCAGTATTTT.

V is TRBV5-1 and J is TRBJ1-1; D remains unclear. The CDR3 spans 13 residues. The germline V gene has CDR1 SGHRS and CDR2 YFSETQ. V gave up 3 bases and J gave up 5 bases, with 11 bases separating them. The CDR3 protein is CASSSLLRTEAFF. The CDR3 coding sequence is TGCGCCAGCAGCTCCCTCTTACGGACTGAAGCTTTCTTT.

The chain has TRBV12-3 or TRBV12-4 and TRBJ2-7; perhaps TRBD2 as D (5 bases). Trimming pared 0 bases from V and 7 bases from J, leaving 10 bases between. CDR3 size: 13 residues. Written as DNA, the CDR3 is TGTGCCAGCAGTTTAGCGGGGAGCAGTGAGCAGTACTTC. Its protein is CASSLAGSSEQYF.

This clone occurred once. This chain joins TRBV3-1 (or the pseudogene TRBV3-2) and TRBJ1-2; D might be TRBD1 (6 bases). V shed 0 bases and J shed 3 bases, with 8 bases lying between them. CDR1 and CDR2 (germline): LGHDT, YNNKEL (reference sequence). The CDR3 is made up of 14 amino acids. In DNA form, the CDR3 reads TGTGCCAGCAGCCAAGAACAGGGATACTATGGCTACACCTTC. It is translated as CASSQEQGYYGYTF.

This rearrangement joins TRBV14 to TRBJ2-7, with 8 bases matching TRBD1. Per the germline V gene, CDR1 is SGHDN and CDR2 is FVKESK. The V and J ends lost 7 bases and 4 bases, in that order; junction bases with no gene match: 9. The CDR3 is made up of 14 amino acids. The CDR3 here is CASKRQGIWYEQYF. In DNA, the CDR3 is TGTGCCAGCAAACGACAGGGGATTTGGTACGAGCAGTACTTC.